The T cell receptor (beta chain) under discussion was sequenced for a study of T cells after posttransplantation cyclophosphamide. Notes on the study in general: Recipient CMV seropositivity and CMV reactivation strongly tracked TRB clonality. Skin or GI-infiltrating T cells shared few TRB sequences with blood.

Cells defined as naive were viable CD3+CD4+ or CD3+CD8+ and CCR7+CD45RA+CD45RO-CD95-CD27+CD28+. The related graft donor's blood sample was taken on the day of bone marrow donation. Of note for this clone: Its specificity is unknown.

The CDR3 extends over 15 amino acids. CDR1 and CDR2 (germline): SEHNR, FQNEAQ (reference sequence). The germline V and J ends were trimmed by 8 bases and 9 bases, with 20 bases remaining between them. Data came from immunoSEQ multiplex PCR; TCRdb stores just in-frame clones and leaves some out. The sample holds 31,000 or so clones, around 90% seen once. Source material: naive CD4+ T cells sorted from blood. The V and J genes are TRBV7-9 and TRBJ1-6; D possibly corresponds to TRBD1 (5 bases). The TCR comes from a man aged 30 to 45 in good health and a related stem cell transplant donor. CDR3 protein: CASAPSGGVTSPLHF. CDR3 bases: TGTGCCAGCGCCCCCAGCGGAGGGGTAACTTCACCCCTCCACTTT.